The T cell receptor beta chain described here comes from a study of metastatic and nonmetastatic thyroid tumors. Across the study: It was across blood and tumor or nodule tissue from malignant and benign thyroid patients that repertoires were compared. The study's findings and limits: Malignant thyroid tumors reportedly had TCR beta diversity that was significantly higher than in benign nodules, in blood and tumor.

Per the original methods: A distant-metastasis classifier for papillary thyroid cancer was built using CDR3 differences across clinicopathological groups. TCRdb ran MiXCR on the PCR reads. TCRdb, not the authors, supplied the V and J calls. The table includes more than 5,500 clones, 15% to 20% detected once. Every patient was untreated before thyroid surgery. Only a few counts were recorded for this clone. Its antigen is currently unknown. This TCR was recovered from a male donor with papillary thyroid cancer or a benign thyroid nodule (not recorded which). Some clones in this sample may be carry-over from other donors' samples. What was sequenced was adjacent normal tissue.

CDR3 DNA sequence: TGTGCCAGCAGGGGGACTAGCGGGAGAGGAATCTTCTACGAGCAGTACTTC. Encoded protein: CASRGTSGRGIFYEQYF. The rearrangement links TRBV28 to TRBJ2-7; TRBD2 matches 14 bases. V gave up 6 bases and J gave up 3 bases; unmatched junction bases: 10. CDR1 is MDHEN and CDR2 is SYDVKM in the germline V gene. The CDR3 loop spans 17 amino acids.